Here is one T cell receptor beta chain with its context. Its antigen target is currently unknown. Per-base quality was not reported, and no clone a single base away is much larger than it. This sample is part of a study of CD8 T cells in Susac syndrome (dated by TCRdb to 2018 to 2020). With regard to the full study: Of the Susac syndrome patients who were sequenced, eight or nine were in clinical remission while more than five had clinically active disease. Susac syndrome patients were therapy-naive, on corticosteroids (some also receiving IVIg), or on IVIg alone at blood withdrawal. Whether CD8+ T cell activation and differentiation in Susac syndrome was antigen driven was tested using repertoire sequencing. The paper as a whole reports these results and caveats: The CD4+ T cell repertoire of patients with Susac syndrome showed no detectable clonal expansion. The number of individuals in the TCR sequencing and HLA analysis was recognized as being relatively small.

RNA was extracted with the RNeasy kit and roughly 0.45 to 1 ug was reverse transcribed using random hexamers. The immunoSEQ multiplex PCR assay, which covers 54 Vbeta and 13 Jbeta segments, was used to amplify TCR beta CDR3 regions. PCR amplification bias was corrected using a synthetic template baseline for primer optimization and computational correction. The original pipeline was this. Reads were assigned to V, D and J genes according to IMGT and analyzed in immunoSEQ Analyzer, with only productive sequences retained. To calculate clonality, Shannon entropy was normalized by log2 of the number of productive unique sequences and then subtracted from one. Public and private clones were assessed among the 100 most prevalent clones of each patient and control. Clones were defined as Susac-specific when absent from the healthy and MS cohorts, from over a thousand published viral clones and from other ImmuneACCESS disease sequences. The public reads were reanalyzed by TCRdb: fastp trimming at Q25, MiXCR alignment, in-frame beta chains only. Duplicate CDR3 protein sequences are folded into a single record with the most common DNA and genes. These V and J calls rely on TCRdb rather than the paper's analysis. The sample records 150,000 or so distinct CDR3 sequences, about 96% of which are singletons. The ten most abundant clones make up around 0.12% of the sample.

Peripheral blood CD8+ and CD4+ T cells from healthy donors, Susac syndrome patients and multiple sclerosis patients were profiled using high-throughput TCR beta sequencing. The Susac syndrome patients fulfilled recently defined diagnostic criteria for definite or probable disease. Bulk CD8+ and CD4+ T cells were purified by magnetic negative isolation, whereas CD8+ TEMRA cells were enriched by FACS. Blood was drawn into EDTA tubes, processed within 24 hours, and PBMCs were isolated by density gradient centrifugation. PBMCs intended for TCR sequencing were cryopreserved in liquid nitrogen and were subsequently thawed in a 37 degrees C water bath. The sorted or isolated CD4+, CD8+ and CD8+ TEMRA cells reached a purity of at least 90%. The germline V gene encodes CDR1 SNHLY and CDR2 FYNNEI. CDR3 length: 15 amino acids, cysteine to phenylalanine. The retained sequence is limited to the CDR3, 45 bases, with the frame set at the first base. The junction carries 12 bases between V and J, which are trimmed by 0 bases and 7 bases respectively.

The sample was CD4+ T cells from PBMCs. The chain couples TRBV2 to TRBJ2-2; TRBD1 is a possible D gene, resting on 7 matching bases. The clonotype originates from a human donor with Susac syndrome. The encoded CDR3 is CASSEARGQFGELFF. The sequenced DNA is TGTGCCAGCAGTGAAGCGCGGGGACAGTTCGGGGAGCTGTTTTTT.